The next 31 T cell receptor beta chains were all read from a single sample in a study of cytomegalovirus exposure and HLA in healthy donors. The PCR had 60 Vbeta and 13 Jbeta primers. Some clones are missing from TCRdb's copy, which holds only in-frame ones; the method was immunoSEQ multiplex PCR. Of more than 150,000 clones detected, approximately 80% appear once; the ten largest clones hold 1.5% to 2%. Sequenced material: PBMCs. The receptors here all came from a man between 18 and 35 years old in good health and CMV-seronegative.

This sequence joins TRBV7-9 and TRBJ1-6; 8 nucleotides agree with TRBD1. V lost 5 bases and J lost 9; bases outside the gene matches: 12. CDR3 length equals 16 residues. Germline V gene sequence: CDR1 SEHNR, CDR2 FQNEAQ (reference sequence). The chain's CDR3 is CASSPPPDRAGSPLHF. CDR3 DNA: TGTGCCAGCAGCCCACCACCGGACAGGGCGGGTTCACCCCTCCACTTT. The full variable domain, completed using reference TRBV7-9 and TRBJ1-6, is DTGVSQNPRHKITKRGQNVTFRCDPISEHNRLYWYRQTLGQGPEFLTYFQNEAQLEKSRLLSDRFSAERPKGSFSTLEIQRTEQGDSAMYLCASSPPPDRAGSPLHFGNGTRLTVT.

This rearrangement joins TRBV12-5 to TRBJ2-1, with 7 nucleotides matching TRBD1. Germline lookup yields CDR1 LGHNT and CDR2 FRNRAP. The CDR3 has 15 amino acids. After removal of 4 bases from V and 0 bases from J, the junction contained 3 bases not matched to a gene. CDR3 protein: CASGSGQSSYNEQFF. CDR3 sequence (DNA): TGTGCTAGTGGTTCGGGACAGAGCTCCTACAATGAGCAGTTCTTC. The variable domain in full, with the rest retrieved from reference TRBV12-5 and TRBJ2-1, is DARVTQTPRHKVTEMGQEVTMRCQPILGHNTVFWYRQTMMQGLELLAYFRNRAPLDDSGMPKDRFSAEMPDATLATLKIQPSEPRDSAVYFCASGSGQSSYNEQFFGPGTRLTVL.

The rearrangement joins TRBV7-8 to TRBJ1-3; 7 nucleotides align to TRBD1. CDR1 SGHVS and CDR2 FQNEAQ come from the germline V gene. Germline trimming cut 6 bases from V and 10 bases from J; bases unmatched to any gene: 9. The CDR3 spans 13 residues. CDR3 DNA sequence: TGTGCCAGCAGTAGGGACAGTTCTAGTACCATATATTTT. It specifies CASSRDSSSTIYF.

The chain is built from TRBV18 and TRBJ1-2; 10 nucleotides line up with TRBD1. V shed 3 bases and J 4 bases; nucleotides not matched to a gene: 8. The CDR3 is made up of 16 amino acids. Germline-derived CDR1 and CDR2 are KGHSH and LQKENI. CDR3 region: CASSPRQGAEGYGYTF. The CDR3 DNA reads TGTGCCAGCTCACCGCGACAGGGGGCGGAGGGCTATGGCTACACCTTC.

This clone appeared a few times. This chain's CDR3 is CASSDGERPEQFF. The CDR3 DNA reads TGTGCCAGCAGTGACGGGGAGAGGCCTGAGCAGTTCTTC. The chain joins TRBV6-4 to TRBJ2-1, with TRBD2 as a possible D gene (5 bases). CDR1 is MRHNA, CDR2 SNTAGT, per germline. V was pared by 2 bases and J by 9 bases, with 11 bases between. This CDR3 region has 13 residues.

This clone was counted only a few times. CDR3 sequence: CASRHSANTGELFF. The CDR3 coding sequence is TGTGCCAGTAGACATTCCGCGAACACCGGGGAGCTGTTTTTT. The rearrangement uses TRBV2 and TRBJ2-2, with D unresolved. The CDR3 extends over 14 amino acids. Between the trimmed V and J ends, which lost 9 bases and 0 bases, there was a span of 11 bases. Per the germline V gene, CDR1 is SNHLY and CDR2 is FYNNEI.

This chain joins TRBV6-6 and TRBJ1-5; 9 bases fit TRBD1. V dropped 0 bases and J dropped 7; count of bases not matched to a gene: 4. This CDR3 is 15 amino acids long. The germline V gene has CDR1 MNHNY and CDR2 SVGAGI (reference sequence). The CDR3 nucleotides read TGTGCCAGCAGTTACTCGTGGACAGGGGAGCAGCCCCAGCATTTT. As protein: CASSYSWTGEQPQHF.

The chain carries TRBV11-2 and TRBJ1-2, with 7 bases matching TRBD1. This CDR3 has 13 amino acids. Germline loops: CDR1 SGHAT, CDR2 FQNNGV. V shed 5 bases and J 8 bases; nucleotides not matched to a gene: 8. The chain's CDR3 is CASSERQGGGYTF. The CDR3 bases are TGTGCCAGCAGCGAAAGACAGGGAGGAGGCTACACCTTC.

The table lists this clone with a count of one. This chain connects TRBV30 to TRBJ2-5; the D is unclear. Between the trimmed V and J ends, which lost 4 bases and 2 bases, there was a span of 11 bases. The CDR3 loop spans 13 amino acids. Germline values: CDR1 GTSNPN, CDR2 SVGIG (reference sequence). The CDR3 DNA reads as TGTGCCTGGAAACGGCTAGTTCAAGAGACCCAGTACTTC. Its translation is CAWKRLVQETQYF.

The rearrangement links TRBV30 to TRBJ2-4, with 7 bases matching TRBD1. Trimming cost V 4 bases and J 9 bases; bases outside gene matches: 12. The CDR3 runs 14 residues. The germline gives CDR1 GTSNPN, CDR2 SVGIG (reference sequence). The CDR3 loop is CAWNSDRVKGIQYF. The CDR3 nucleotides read TGTGCCTGGAATTCCGACAGGGTCAAAGGCATTCAGTACTTC.

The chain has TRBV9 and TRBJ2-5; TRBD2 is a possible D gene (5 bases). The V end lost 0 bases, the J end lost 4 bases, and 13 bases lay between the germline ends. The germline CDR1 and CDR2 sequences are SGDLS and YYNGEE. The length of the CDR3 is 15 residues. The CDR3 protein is CASSVEIGSGETQYF. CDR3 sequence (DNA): TGTGCCAGCAGCGTAGAGATAGGGAGTGGAGAGACCCAGTACTTC.

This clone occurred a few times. The CDR3 sequence is CASSRGQGLYGYTF. In DNA, the CDR3 is TGCGCCAGCAGCAGAGGACAGGGTCTCTATGGCTACACCTTC. V and J are TRBV5-1 and TRBJ1-2; 8 bases line up with TRBD1. Germline trimming cut 4 bases from V and 4 bases from J; bases unmatched to any gene: 6. This CDR3 is 14 amino acids long. Germline lookup yields CDR1 SGHRS and CDR2 YFSETQ.

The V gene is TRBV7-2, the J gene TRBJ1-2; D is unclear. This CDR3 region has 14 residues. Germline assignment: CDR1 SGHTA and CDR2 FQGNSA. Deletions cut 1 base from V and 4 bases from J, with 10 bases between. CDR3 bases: TGTGCCAGCAGCTTAGATACGGTAATCTATGGCTACACCTTC. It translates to CASSLDTVIYGYTF.

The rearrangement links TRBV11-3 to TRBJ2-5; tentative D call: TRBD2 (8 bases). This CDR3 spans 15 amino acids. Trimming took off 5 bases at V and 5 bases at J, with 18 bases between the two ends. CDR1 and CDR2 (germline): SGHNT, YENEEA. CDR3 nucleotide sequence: TGTGCCAGCAGCCCGGGAGGGCAGGGGGGGGAGACCCAGTACTTC. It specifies CASSPGGQGGETQYF.

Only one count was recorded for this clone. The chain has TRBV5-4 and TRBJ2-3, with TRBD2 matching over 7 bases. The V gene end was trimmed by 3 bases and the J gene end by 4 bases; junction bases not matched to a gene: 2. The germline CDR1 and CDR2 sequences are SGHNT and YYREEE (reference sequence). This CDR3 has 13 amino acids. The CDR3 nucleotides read TGTGCCAGCAGCTCTAGCGGTGCAGATACGCAGTATTTT. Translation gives CASSSSGADTQYF.

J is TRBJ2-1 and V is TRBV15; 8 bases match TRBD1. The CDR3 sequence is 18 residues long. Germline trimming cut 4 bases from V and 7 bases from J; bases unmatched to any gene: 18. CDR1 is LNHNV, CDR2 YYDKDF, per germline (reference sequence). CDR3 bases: TGTGCCACCAGCATTAAGGTTCGTTGGACAGGGTCTTCGAATGAGCAGTTCTTC. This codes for CATSIKVRWTGSSNEQFF. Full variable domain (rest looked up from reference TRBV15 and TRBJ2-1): DAMVIQNPRYQVTQFGKPVTLSCSQTLNHNVMYWYQQKSSQAPKLLFHYYDKDFNNEADTPDNFQSRRPNTSFCFLDIRSPGLGDTAMYLCATSIKVRWTGSSNEQFFGPGTRLTVL.

The CDR3 sequence is CASSRSGGEDEAFF. The CDR3 region has the DNA TGCGCCAGCAGCCGCTCAGGGGGCGAAGATGAAGCTTTCTTT. V and J are TRBV5-1 and TRBJ1-1, with 8 bases lining up with TRBD1. With 4 bases clipped from V and 7 bases from J, the junction kept 9 bases outside the gene matches. Germline values: CDR1 SGHRS, CDR2 YFSETQ. There are 14 residues in the CDR3.

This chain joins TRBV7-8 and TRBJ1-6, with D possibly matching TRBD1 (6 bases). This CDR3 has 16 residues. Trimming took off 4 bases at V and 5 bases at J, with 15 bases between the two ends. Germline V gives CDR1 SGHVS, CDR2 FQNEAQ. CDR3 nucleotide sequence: TGTGCCAGCAGCTCAGGGGTGTTAGGGAATAATTCACCCCTCCACTTT. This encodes CASSSGVLGNNSPLHF.

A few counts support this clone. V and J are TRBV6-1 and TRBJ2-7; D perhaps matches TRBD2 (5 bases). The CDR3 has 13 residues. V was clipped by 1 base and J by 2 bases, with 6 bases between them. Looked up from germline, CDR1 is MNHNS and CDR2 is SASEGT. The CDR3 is CASSEGTPYEQYF. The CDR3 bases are TGTGCCAGCAGTGAAGGGACTCCCTACGAGCAGTACTTC.

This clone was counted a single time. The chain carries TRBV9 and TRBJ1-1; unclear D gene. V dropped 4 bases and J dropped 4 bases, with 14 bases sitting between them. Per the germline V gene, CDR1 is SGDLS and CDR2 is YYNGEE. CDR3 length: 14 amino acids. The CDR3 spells CASSSSPTGTEAFF. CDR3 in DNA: TGTGCCAGCAGCTCCAGTCCCACGGGCACTGAAGCTTTCTTT.

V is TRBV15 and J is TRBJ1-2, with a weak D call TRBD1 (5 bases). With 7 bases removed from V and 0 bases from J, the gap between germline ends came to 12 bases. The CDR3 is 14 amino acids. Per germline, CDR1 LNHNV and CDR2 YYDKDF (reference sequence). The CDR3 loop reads CATKNRGANYGYTF. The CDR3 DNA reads TGTGCCACCAAGAATAGGGGCGCTAACTATGGCTACACCTTC.

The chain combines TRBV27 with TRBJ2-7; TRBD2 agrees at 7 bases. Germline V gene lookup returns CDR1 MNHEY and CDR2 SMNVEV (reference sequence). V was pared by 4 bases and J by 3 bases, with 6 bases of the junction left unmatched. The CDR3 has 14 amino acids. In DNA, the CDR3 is TGTGCCAGCAGTTGGGAATCGGGGGGCTACGAGCAGTACTTC. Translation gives CASSWESGGYEQYF.

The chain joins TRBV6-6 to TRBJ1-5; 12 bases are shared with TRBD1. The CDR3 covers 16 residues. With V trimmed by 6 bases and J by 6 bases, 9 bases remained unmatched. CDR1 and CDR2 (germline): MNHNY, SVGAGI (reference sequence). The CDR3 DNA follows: TGTGCCAGCAGCCACCGGGACAGGGGGCAACCTCAGCCCCAGCATTTT. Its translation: CASSHRDRGQPQPQHF.

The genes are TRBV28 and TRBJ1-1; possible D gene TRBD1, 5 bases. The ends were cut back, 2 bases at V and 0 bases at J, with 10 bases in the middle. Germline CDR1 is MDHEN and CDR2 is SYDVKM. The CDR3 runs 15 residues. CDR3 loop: CASSLPPGMNTEAFF. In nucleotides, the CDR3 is TGTGCCAGCAGTTTACCCCCAGGGATGAACACTGAAGCTTTCTTT.

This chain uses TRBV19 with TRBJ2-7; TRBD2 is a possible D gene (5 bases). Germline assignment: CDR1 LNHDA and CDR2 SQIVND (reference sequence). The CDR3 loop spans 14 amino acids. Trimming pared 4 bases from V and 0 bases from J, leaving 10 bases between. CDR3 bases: TGTGCCAGTAGTAGCGGGTTAGGCTCCTACGAGCAGTACTTC. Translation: CASSSGLGSYEQYF.

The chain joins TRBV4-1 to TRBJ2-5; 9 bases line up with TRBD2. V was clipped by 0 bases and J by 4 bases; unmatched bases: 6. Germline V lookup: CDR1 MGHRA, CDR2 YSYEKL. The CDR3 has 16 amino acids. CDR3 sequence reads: CASSQDEILAGETQYF. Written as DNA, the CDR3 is TGCGCCAGCAGCCAAGATGAAATACTAGCGGGAGAGACCCAGTACTTC.

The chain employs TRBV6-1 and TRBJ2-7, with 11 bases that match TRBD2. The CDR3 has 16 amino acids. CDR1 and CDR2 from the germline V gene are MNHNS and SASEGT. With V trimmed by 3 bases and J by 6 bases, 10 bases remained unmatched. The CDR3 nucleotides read TGTGCCAGCAGTGATACCCGTATAGCGGGAGGGATCGAGCAGTACTTC. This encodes CASSDTRIAGGIEQYF.

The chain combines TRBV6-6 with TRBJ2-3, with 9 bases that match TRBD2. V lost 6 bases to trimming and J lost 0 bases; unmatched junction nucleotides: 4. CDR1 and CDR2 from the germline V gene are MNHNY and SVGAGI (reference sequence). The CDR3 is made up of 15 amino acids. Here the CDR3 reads CASSILAGSTDTQYF. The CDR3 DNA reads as TGTGCCAGCAGCATCCTAGCGGGGAGCACAGATACGCAGTATTTT.

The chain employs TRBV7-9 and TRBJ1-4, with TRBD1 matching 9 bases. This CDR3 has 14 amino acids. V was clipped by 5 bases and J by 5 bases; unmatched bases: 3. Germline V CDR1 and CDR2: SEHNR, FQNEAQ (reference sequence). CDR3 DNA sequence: TGTGCCAGCAGCCTGGACAGGGGAAATGAAAAACTGTTTTTT. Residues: CASSLDRGNEKLFF.

The CDR3, as DNA: TGTGCCAGCAGTTACTCGCCAGGGAATGTAGGAGAGACCCAGTACTTC. As protein: CASSYSPGNVGETQYF. The chain combines TRBV6-5 with TRBJ2-5; D is possibly TRBD1 (5 bases). Germline V gives CDR1 MNHEY, CDR2 SVGAGI. V dropped 0 bases and J dropped 4 bases, with 15 bases sitting between them. The CDR3 runs 16 residues.

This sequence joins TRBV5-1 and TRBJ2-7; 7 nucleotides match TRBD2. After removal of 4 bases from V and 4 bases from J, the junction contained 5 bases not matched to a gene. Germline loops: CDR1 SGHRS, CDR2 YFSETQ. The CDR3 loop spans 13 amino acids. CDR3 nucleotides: TGCGCCAGCAGCCTAATACTAGCGTACGAGCAGTACTTC. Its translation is CASSLILAYEQYF.